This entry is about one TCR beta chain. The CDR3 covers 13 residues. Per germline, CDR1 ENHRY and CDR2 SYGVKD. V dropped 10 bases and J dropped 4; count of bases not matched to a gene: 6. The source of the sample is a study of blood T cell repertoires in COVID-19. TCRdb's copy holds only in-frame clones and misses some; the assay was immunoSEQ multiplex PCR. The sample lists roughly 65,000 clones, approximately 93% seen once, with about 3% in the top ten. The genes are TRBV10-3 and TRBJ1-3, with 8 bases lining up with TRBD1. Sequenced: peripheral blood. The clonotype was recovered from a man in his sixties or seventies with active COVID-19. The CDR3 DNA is TGTGCCAACCAGGGGGCGCAAGGAAACACCATATATTTT. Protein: CANQGAQGNTIYF.